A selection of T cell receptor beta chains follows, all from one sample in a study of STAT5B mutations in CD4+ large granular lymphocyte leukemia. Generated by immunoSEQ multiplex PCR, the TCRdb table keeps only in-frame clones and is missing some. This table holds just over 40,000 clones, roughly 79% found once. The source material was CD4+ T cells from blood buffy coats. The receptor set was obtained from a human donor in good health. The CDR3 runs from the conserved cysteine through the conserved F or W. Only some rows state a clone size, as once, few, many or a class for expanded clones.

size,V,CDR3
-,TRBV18,CASSPPGQRRDTEAFF
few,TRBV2,CASSELGGGGEKLFF
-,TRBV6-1,CASSARGLAGGEQFF
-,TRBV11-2,CASSTHWGGGEKLFF
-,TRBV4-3,CASSQQEGTGNTIYF
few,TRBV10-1,CASRCTGNPTYEQYF
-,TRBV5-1,CASSQETYFTGELFF
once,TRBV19,CASSILGLGRSAGQLSYEQYF
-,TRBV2,CASSGGTSGRRYEQFF
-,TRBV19,CASSMGRENTEAFF
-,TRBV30,CAWRGGPQETQYF
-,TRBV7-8,CASSARPAGGPSYNEQFF
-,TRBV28,CASSPTGFGVSDNQPQHF
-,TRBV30,CACWIAGRTDTQYF
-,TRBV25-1,CASSPTGRNTEAFF
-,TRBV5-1,CASRYGTAPEQAEAFF
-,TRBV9,CASSVDSVSYEQYF
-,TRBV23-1,CAREDIGLAKNIQYF
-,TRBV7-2,CASSLLLTGELFF
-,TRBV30,CAWSRRQGPYEQYF
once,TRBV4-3,CASSQDRDRGYRTGYNEQFF
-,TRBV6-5,CASSETGRYEQYF
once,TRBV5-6,CASSSYRTAIRDYGYTF
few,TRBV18,CASSPRTAGAGEQFF
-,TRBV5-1,CASSFWGGENNEQFF
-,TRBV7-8,CASSLSSVQGIGANVLTF
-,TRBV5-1,CASSPTAGGATGFSEQFF
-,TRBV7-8,CASSLVRGGNTIYF
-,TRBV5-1,CASSLSTSGSERSTDTQYF
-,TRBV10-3,CATAALGGILNTGELFF
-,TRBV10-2,CASRISGLGETQYF
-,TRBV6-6,CASSSTGGGFRDGYTF
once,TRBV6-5,CASSVDGDVQLFF
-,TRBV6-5,CASSPGATAEAFF
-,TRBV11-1,CASSFAGGALDTQYF
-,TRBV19,CASSAWPGSGGKSNQPQHF
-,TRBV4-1,CASSPQSGQGREKLFF
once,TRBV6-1,CASRDTGGWETQYF
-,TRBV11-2,CASSGPGTNTEAFF
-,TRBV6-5,CASTYFGTGGSTQYF
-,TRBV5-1,CASSSRDRDKKLFF
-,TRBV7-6,CASSAAGETQYF
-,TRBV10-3,CAISETGNTGELFF
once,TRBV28,CASRGTATYEQYF
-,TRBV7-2,CASSLESTKQYF
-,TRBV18,CASSPRREARNEQFF
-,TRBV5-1,CASRGQGLNTEAFF
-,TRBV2,CASGSTSGGGTGELFF
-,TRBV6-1,CASSWDRANEKLFF
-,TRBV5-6,CASSLRGAETQYF
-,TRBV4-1,CASSQDARGAGYTF
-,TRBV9,CASRAGDSMNTEAFF
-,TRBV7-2,CASGSGYMNTEAFF
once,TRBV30,CAGLKTGGNYGYTF